This TCR beta chain was captured in a study of blood T cell repertoires in COVID-19. Study context: Acute-phase and convalescent COVID-19 samples originated in the United States, Italy and Spain. T cells, B-cell-depleted T cells, or PBMCs provided the cDNA or gDNA that served as material.

The CDR3 consists of 14 residues. Germline CDR1 and CDR2: MNHEY and SMNVEV (reference sequence). Trimming at V came to 4 bases and at J to 5 bases, leaving 4 bases not matched to a gene. Per the study methods: The assay estimated nucleated cells by amplifying reference gene primers. Using immunoSEQ multiplex PCR, the repertoire was profiled, and TCRdb retains in-frame clones only, with some absent. V, J and clone size are those of that table, while D and trimming were read from the DNA. Here the sample spans roughly 130,000 clones, roughly four fifths being singletons. The sample consisted of peripheral blood. The TCR sequence derives from a woman aged 45 to 65 with acute or convalescent COVID-19. The chain employs TRBV27 and TRBJ1-2; 10 bases match TRBD1. As DNA, the CDR3 is TGTGCCAGCAGTTCCCGGGACAGGGGATATGGCTACACCTTC. It translates to CASSSRDRGYGYTF.